This entry lists 8 T cell receptor beta chains sequenced from one sample in a study of regulatory T cells in long-lasting Graves disease. Time point: persistent/refractory GD, antithyroid drugs over 5 years with positive TRAb. PBMC-extracted RNA yielded the TCR library. Sequencing libraries for TCR beta were prepared with iRepertoire HTBI primers and Arm-PCR of CDR3 regions. From the multiplex PCR reads, TCRdb called clonotypes with MiXCR, one entry per CDR3 protein. Among about 430,000 distinct CDR3 sequences listed, 21% were seen once. The starting material was peripheral blood mononuclear cells (PBMCs), obtained when the disease was refractory, from a patient treated with antithyroid drugs. The receptors here all came from a female donor with Graves disease.

The sample holds many counts of this clonotype. This chain links TRBV28 with TRBJ2-7, with D possibly TRBD1 on 5 matching bases. Germline V lookup: CDR1 MDHEN, CDR2 SYDVKM. The CDR3 has 14 amino acids. With 3 bases removed from V and 2 bases from J, the gap between germline ends came to 11 bases. As DNA, the CDR3 is TGTGCCAGCAGTTTTGCTGGGGCCGCCTACGAGCAGTACTTC. Its protein product is CASSFAGAAYEQYF. Variable domain in full (rest from reference TRBV28 and TRBJ2-7): DVKVTQSSRYLVKRTGEKVFLECVQDMDHENMFWYRQDPGLGLRLIYFSYDVKMKEKGDIPEGYSVSREKKERFSLILESASTNQTSMYLCASSFAGAAYEQYFGPGTRLTVT.

This clonotype has a count of ten or more. J is TRBJ1-6 and V is TRBV11-2, with D unresolved. Germline CDR1 is SGHAT and CDR2 is FQNNGV. Trimming took off 1 base at V and 5 bases at J, with 6 bases between the two ends. The CDR3 extends over 14 amino acids. The CDR3 is CASSLGAHNSPLHF. The CDR3 DNA reads TGTGCCAGCAGCTTAGGGGCCCATAATTCACCCCTCCACTTT. Together with reference TRBV11-2 and TRBJ1-6, the CDR3 gives the full variable domain: EAGVAQSPRYKIIEKRQSVAFWCNPISGHATLYWYQQILGQGPKLLIQFQNNGVVDDSQLPKDRFSAERLKGVDSTLKIQPAKLEDSAVYLCASSLGAHNSPLHFGNGTRLTVT.

V and J are TRBV27 and TRBJ2-1; D remains unclear. This CDR3 is 15 amino acids long. V was pared by 5 bases and J by 0 bases, with 11 bases between. The germline gives CDR1 MNHEY, CDR2 SMNVEV (reference sequence). The CDR3 bases are TGTGCCAGCAGTCCGGATATGAGCTCCTACAATGAGCAGTTCTTC. It specifies CASSPDMSSYNEQFF.

J is TRBJ2-3 and V is TRBV7-2, with 9 positions matching TRBD2. V shed 2 bases, J shed 6 bases, and the junction held 3 bases outside the gene matches. CDR1 SGHTA and CDR2 FQGNSA come from the germline V gene. This CDR3 spans 14 amino acids. The CDR3 here is CASSLTSGSDTQYF. CDR3 nucleotides: TGTGCCAGCAGCTTAACTAGCGGGTCGGATACGCAGTATTTT.

In this sample, this clonotype turned up a few times. The rearrangement uses TRBV5-1 and TRBJ1-2; 8 bases are shared with TRBD1. The CDR3 runs 14 residues. Germline V gene data show CDR1 as SGHRS and CDR2 as YFSETQ. Trimming took 2 bases from V and 11 from J; bases not matched to a gene: 11. The CDR3 region has the DNA TGCGCCAGCAGCTTCGGACAGGGTCTTTTGTGGTACACCTTC. Translated, it gives CASSFGQGLLWYTF.

There are a few counts of this clonotype. This chain links TRBV7-3 with TRBJ1-1; TRBD1 matches 7 bases. CDR1 and CDR2 from the germline V gene are SGHTA and FQGTGA. This CDR3 has 15 amino acids. Trimming took 1 base from V and 5 from J; bases not matched to a gene: 7. CDR3 nucleotide sequence: TGTGCCAGCAGCTTAAATTGGCAGGGGGGGACTGAAGCTTTCTTT. It encodes CASSLNWQGGTEAFF.

This clonotype came up once. The chain uses TRBV20-1 and TRBJ1-1; D not resolved. Trimming left V 0 bases short and J 2 bases short, with 13 bases between. The germline V gene encodes CDR1 DFQATT and CDR2 SNEGSKA (reference sequence). The CDR3 is made up of 15 amino acids. The CDR3 is CSARDLTGANTEAFF. DNA for the CDR3: TGCAGTGCTAGAGATTTGACGGGAGCTAACACTGAAGCTTTCTTT.

Concerning this clonotype itself: This CDR3 is missing its conserved last phenylalanine or tryptophan, likely due to a read error. The V call is TRBV5-1, the J call TRBJ1-1; D remains ambiguous. The CDR3 has 14 amino acids. Per germline, CDR1 SGHRS and CDR2 YFSETQ. V was clipped by 0 bases and J by 1 base, with 7 bases between them. As DNA, the CDR3 is TGCGCCAGCAGCTTGGCGGCAGGGAACACTGAAGCTTTCCTT. Encoded protein: CASSLAAGNTEAFL.